The source of this TCR beta chain is a study of blood T cells in healthy people across ages. For the second PCR, which ran for about 7 to 11 cycles, a sample-barcoded 5' primer and a J-beta primer mix were used. TCRdb re-derived calls from the 5' RACE reads in MiXCR, one entry per CDR3 protein. The sample lists roughly 1,700,000 distinct CDR3 sequences; roughly 30% were seen once. The CDR3 length is 13 residues. V was pared by 7 bases and J by 8 bases, with 15 bases between. This clonotype was seen repeatedly, ten times or more. Sequencing was performed on blood. The chain uses TRBV12-3 or TRBV12-4 and TRBJ2-1; D not resolved. This receptor was identified in a woman in her twenties or thirties in good health. As DNA, the CDR3 is TGTGCCAGCACCCCGGTACCTTTCCATGAGCAGTTCTTC. Residues: CASTPVPFHEQFF.